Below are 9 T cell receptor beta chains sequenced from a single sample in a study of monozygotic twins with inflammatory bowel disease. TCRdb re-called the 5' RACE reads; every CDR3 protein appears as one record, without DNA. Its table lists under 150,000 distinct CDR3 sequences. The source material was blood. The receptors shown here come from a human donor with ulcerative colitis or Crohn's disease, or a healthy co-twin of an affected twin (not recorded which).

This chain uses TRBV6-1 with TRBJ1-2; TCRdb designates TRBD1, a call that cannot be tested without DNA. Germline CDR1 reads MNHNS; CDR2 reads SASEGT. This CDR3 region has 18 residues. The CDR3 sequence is CASSPRRDRDFLAYGYTF.

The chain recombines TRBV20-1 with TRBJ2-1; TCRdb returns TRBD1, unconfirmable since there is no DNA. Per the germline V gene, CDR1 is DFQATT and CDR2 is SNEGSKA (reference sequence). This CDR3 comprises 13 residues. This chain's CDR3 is CSAPRDSYNEQFF.

CDR3 residues: CASSLSGGGPYNEQFF. The V and J genes are TRBV18 and TRBJ2-1; with no DNA, the TCRdb D assignment of TRBD1 cannot be verified. The CDR3 totals 16 residues. The germline V gene encodes CDR1 KGHSH and CDR2 LQKENI.

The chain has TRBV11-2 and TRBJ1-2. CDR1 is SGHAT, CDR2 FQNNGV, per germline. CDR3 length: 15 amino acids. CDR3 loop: CASSFSTSANYGYTF.

The CDR3 reads CASSFRTGTGSYEQYF. The V gene is TRBV7-2, the J gene TRBJ2-7; TCRdb returns TRBD1, unconfirmable since there is no DNA. The germline V gene has CDR1 SGHTA and CDR2 FQGNSA. CDR3 length equals 16 residues. Full variable domain (missing parts from reference TRBV7-2 and TRBJ2-7): GAGVSQSPSNKVTEKGKDVELRCDPISGHTALYWYRQSLGQGLEFLIYFQGNSAPDKSGLPSDRFSAERTGGSVSTLTIQRTQQEDSAVYLCASSFRTGTGSYEQYFGPGTRLTVT.

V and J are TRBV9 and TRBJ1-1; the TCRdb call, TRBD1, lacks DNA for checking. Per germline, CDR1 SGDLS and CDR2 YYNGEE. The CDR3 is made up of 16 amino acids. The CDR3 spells CASSVVPDDLNTEAFF. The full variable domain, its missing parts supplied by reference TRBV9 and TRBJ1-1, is DSGVTQTPKHLITATGQRVTLRCSPRSGDLSVYWYQQSLDQGLQFLIQYYNGEERAKGNILERFSAQQFPDLHSELNLSSLELGDSALYFCASSVVPDDLNTEAFFGQGTRLTVV.

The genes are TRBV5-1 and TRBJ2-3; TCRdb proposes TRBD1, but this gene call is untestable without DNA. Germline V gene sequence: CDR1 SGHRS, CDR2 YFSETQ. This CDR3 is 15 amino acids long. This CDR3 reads CASSSLPGGGDTQYF.

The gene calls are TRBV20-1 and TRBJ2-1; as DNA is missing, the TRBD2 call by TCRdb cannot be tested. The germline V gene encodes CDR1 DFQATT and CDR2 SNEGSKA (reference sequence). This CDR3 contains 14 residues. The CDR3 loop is CSATGTSSYNEQFF.

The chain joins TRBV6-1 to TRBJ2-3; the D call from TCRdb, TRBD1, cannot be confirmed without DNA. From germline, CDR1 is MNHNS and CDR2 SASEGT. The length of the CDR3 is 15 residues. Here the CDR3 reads CASRIGQGRADTQYF.